These T cell receptor beta chains were read from a single sample in a study of early T cells in non-severe SARS-CoV-2 infection. TCRdb re-analysed the 5' RACE reads in MiXCR, keeping a single row per CDR3 protein. The profile covers roughly 35,000 distinct CDR3 sequences, with over 9% appearing a single time and around 14% taken by the ten largest. The sequenced sample consisted of whole blood. The source is an adult who was a healthcare worker with PCR-confirmed SARS-CoV-2 infection or an uninfected control (not recorded which). Both conserved end residues are part of each CDR3. The listing skips clone size in some rows; elsewhere it reads once, few, many or a size class.

V,J,size,CDR3
TRBV6-5,TRBJ1-2,NA,CASKVGHGYGYTF
TRBV7-3,TRBJ2-3,many,CASSTVNADTQYF
TRBV10-3,TRBJ1-5,many,CATNNRGKDQPQHF
TRBV12-3/TRBV12-4,TRBJ2-4,few,CASSLSLAGGSAKNIQYF
TRBV11-3,TRBJ2-3,many,CASSSGGDYTDTQYF
TRBV20-1,TRBJ2-7,NA,CSAGGQDAYEQYF
TRBV5-4,TRBJ2-2,NA,CASSPPGQMNTGELFF
TRBV11-3,TRBJ1-1,many,CASSLLGYTEAFF
TRBV24-1,TRBJ2-1,many,CATSDLGLAGDEQFF
TRBV4-2,TRBJ2-7,few,CASSQGFTEAANEQYF
TRBV30,TRBJ1-6,many,CAWSEDSRADNSPLHF
TRBV4-3,TRBJ2-1,many,CASSHLTSGDWGKQFF
TRBV7-9,TRBJ1-6,NA,CASSQGQYNSPLHF
TRBV20-1,TRBJ1-1,NA,CSAPEAFF
TRBV7-3,TRBJ2-1,many,CASSPQQGYNEQFF
TRBV6-5,TRBJ1-5,many,CASSSRRADQPQHF
TRBV7-3,TRBJ2-2,few,CASSYPAQGARTGELFF
TRBV27,TRBJ1-1,few,CASSLSDRNTEAFF
TRBV4-2,TRBJ1-5,many,CASSQGQVDQPQHF
TRBV5-6,TRBJ2-3,many,CASSRFSTDTQYF
TRBV7-9,TRBJ2-5,many,CASSFRGQETQYF
TRBV11-2,TRBJ2-4,many,CASSLAGVNIQYF
TRBV29-1,TRBJ1-5,NA,CSVVWFGHIGNQPQHF
TRBV3-1,TRBJ1-5,many,CASSQVIDRQPQHF
TRBV7-9,TRBJ2-1,few,CASSLPGLAGGSEQFF
TRBV3-1,TRBJ1-4,NA,CASSRTMELWSGEKLFF
TRBV6-5,TRBJ2-7,NA,CASSYFYRGPRAQYF
TRBV7-2,TRBJ1-2,many,CASSLSGRGTMGGYTF
TRBV3-1,TRBJ2-7,few,CASSRTGLYEQYF